Below, one T cell receptor beta chain is given with its context. This entry comes from a study of beta chain features in type 1 diabetes. All of the isolated RNA was reverse transcribed, so expressed TCRB transcripts were sequenced. Read counts averaged about 3.57 million for samples of naive, central memory and regulatory T cells. Clones were read by immunoSEQ multiplex PCR, and TCRdb kept only the in-frame ones, dropping some. The sample has roughly 250,000 clones; over 7.5% are singletons. The CDR3 length is 15 residues. Germline V lookup: CDR1 SGHTA, CDR2 FQGNSA. V was clipped by 5 bases and J by 1 base, with 13 bases between them.

The receptor was isolated from a woman younger than 30 in good health. The chain recombines TRBV7-2 with TRBJ2-3; no reliable D call. Material: naive CD4+ T cells from blood. The CDR3 region has the DNA TGTGCCAGCAGCCCAACGAGACTCCGCACAGATACGCAGTATTTT. The encoded protein is CASSPTRLRTDTQYF.